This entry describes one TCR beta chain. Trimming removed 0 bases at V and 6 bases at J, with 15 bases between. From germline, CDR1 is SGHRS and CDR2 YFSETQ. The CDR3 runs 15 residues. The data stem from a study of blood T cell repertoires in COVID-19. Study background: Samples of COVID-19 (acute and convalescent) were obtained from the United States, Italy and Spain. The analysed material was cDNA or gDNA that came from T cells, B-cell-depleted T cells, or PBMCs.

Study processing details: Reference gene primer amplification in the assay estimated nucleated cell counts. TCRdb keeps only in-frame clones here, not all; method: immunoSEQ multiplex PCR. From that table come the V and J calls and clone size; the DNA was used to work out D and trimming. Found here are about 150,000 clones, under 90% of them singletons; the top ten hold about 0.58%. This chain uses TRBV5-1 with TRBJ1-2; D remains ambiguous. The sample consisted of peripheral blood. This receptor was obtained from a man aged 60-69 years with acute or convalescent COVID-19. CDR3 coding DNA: TGCGCCAGCAGCTTGGCCGGGAGACAATCCGATGGCTACACCTTC. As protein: CASSLAGRQSDGYTF.